This T cell receptor (beta chain) was captured in a study of T cell repertoires in cytomegalovirus infection. V shed 5 bases and J 4 bases; nucleotides not matched to a gene: 8. Germline CDR1 reads SGHTA; CDR2 reads FQGNSA. CDR3 size: 15 residues. TCRdb re-called the reads with MiXCR, one entry per CDR3 protein. The sample yields roughly 70,000 distinct CDR3 sequences, 20% seen once. Concerning this clonotype: Its target is not known.

Whole-study findings and limits: Based on cumulative public TCR beta family frequency, carriers of CMV plus the relevant HLA were identified.

The rearrangement links TRBV7-2 to TRBJ2-5; 9 bases are a match to TRBD1. Here the sequenced sample was CD8+ T cells from cultured PBMCs, taken from culture after CMV antigen stimulation. The TCR comes from a human donor in good health (CMV status not recorded). Some clones in this sample may be carry-over from other donors' samples. The CDR3 coding sequence is TGTGCCAGCAGCCGTGGACAGGGGTGGGGAGAGACCCAGTACTTC. This encodes CASSRGQGWGETQYF.